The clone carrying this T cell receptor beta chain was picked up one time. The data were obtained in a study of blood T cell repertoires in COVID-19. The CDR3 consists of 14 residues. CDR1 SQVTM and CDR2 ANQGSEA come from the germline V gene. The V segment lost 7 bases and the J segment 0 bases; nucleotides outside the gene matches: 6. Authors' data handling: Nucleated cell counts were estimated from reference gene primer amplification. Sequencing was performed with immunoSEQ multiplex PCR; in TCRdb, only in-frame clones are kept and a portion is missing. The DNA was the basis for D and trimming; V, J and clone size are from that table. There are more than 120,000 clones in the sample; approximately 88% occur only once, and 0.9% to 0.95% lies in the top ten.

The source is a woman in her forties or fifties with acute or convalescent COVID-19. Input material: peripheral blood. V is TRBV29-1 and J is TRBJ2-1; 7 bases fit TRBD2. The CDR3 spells CSGPAGTSYNEQFF. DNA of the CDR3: TGCAGCGGTCCAGCGGGGACCTCCTACAATGAGCAGTTCTTC.